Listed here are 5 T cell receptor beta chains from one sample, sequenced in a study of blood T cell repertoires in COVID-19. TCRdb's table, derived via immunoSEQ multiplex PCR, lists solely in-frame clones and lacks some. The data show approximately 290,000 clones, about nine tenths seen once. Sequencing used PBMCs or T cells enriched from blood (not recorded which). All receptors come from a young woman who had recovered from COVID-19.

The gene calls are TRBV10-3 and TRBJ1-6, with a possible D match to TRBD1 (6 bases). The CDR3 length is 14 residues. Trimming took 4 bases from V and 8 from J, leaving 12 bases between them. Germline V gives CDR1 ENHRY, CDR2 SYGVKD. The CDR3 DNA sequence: TGTGCCATCAGTGGGCAGGGGAAGGATTCACCCCTCCACTTT. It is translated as CAISGQGKDSPLHF.

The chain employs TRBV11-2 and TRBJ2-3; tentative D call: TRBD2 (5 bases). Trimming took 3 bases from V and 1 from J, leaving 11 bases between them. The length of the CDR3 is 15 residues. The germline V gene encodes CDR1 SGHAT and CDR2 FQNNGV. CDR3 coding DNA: TGTGCCAGCAGCTTCCGAGCGGAGCGCACAGATACGCAGTATTTT. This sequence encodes CASSFRAERTDTQYF.

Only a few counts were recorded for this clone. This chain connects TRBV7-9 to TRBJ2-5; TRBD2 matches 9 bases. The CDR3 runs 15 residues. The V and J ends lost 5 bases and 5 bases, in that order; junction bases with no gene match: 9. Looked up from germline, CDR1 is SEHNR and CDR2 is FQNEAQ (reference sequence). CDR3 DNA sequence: TGTGCCAGCAGCCCAGGGACTAGCCTATGGGAGACCCAGTACTTC. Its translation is CASSPGTSLWETQYF.

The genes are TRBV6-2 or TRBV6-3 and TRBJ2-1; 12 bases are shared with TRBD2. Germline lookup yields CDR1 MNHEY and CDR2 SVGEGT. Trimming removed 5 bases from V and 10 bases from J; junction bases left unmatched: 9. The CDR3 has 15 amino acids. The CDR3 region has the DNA TGTGCCAGCAGTCTAGGGACTAGCGGGCCCGCAGAGCAGTTCTTC. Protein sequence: CASSLGTSGPAEQFF.

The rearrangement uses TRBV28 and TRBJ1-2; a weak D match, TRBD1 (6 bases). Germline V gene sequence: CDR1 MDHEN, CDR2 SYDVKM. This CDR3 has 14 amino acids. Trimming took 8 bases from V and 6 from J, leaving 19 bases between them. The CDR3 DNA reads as TGTGCCAGCGGTTGGGGGGGCAGGAGGGATGGCTACACCTTC. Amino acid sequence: CASGWGGRRDGYTF.